This T cell receptor (beta chain) was sequenced during a study of cytomegalovirus exposure and HLA in healthy donors. The study, taken as a whole, reports: Rarity held for most TCR sequences, but there were some public TCRs that occurred in many donors. A further, later analysis showed that HLA-associated TCR beta chains (compared with equally common others) were more clonally expanded. When analyzed later, a missense DCLRE1C variant was found to be linked to TCR beta V- and J-gene trimming.

PCR involved 60 Vbeta and 13 Jbeta primers. Here immunoSEQ multiplex PCR was the method, and the copy in TCRdb shows in-frame clones only, minus some. This table has some 120,000 clones, around 85% appearing once. V was pared by 5 bases and J by 2 bases, with 8 bases of the junction left unmatched. CDR1 and CDR2 (germline): SGHTA, FQGNSA. This CDR3 region has 15 residues. In regard to this clone: What it recognizes is unknown.

The sequence derives from a woman aged 30 to 39 in good health and CMV-seropositive. This chain links TRBV7-2 with TRBJ2-7; 8 nucleotides match TRBD2. The sequenced sample was PBMCs. CDR3 nucleotide sequence: TGTGCCAGCAGCATTCTACTAGCGGTGGCCTACGAGCAGTACTTC. Translation gives CASSILLAVAYEQYF.